The subject of this entry is one T cell receptor (beta chain). Its matching antigen is unknown. These data belong to a study of shared clonotypes between healthy human individuals. Clones were sequenced by immunoSEQ multiplex PCR, and TCRdb holds only the in-frame ones, with some missing. The data show some 630,000 clones, about two thirds seen once. Whole-study findings and limits: Sequencing depth was a factor that was expected to affect clonotype sharing among donors.

This CDR3 spans 15 amino acids. In germline, CDR1 is MDHEN, CDR2 SYDVKM. Trimming stripped 2 bases from V and 4 bases from J, with 14 bases between. The receptor comes from a woman in her twenties or thirties in good health. Sequencing was performed on memory CD4+ T cells sorted from blood. The subset was: CD45RA-negative fraction. This chain uses TRBV28 with TRBJ1-1; perhaps TRBD1 as D (5 bases). The CDR3 nucleotides are TGTGCCAGCAGTTTAGTCGTCCCCGGGGGCACTGAAGCTTTCTTT. It encodes CASSLVVPGGTEAFF.